Listed below are T cell receptor beta chains from one sample, sequenced in a study of preoperative IRX-2 immunotherapy in early breast cancer. Sequenced by immunoSEQ multiplex PCR; TCRdb stores in-frame clones only, minus some. The profile shows roughly 23,000 clones, more than 80% of them singletons. The sequenced sample was tumor tissue, obtained after IRX-2 immunotherapy. The source of these receptors is a human donor with breast cancer. Each CDR3 is given with its conserved first and last residue. The D gene is left open where the match is weak. Only some rows state a clone size, as once, few, many or a class for expanded clones.

.	.	TRBV5-1	TRBJ1-4	CASSLWGGEKLFF	TGCGCCAGCAGCTTATGGGGTGGTGAAAAACTGTTTTTT
.	.	TRBV9	TRBJ1-1	CASSVGGYTEAFF	TGTGCCAGCAGCGTAGGGGGGTACACTGAAGCTTTCTTT
.	TRBD1	TRBV9	TRBJ1-6	CASSETGQGNSPLHF	TGTGCCAGCAGCGAGACGGGACAGGGTAATTCACCCCTCCACTTT
.	.	TRBV13	TRBJ2-7	CASSSRTIFYEQYF	TGTGCCAGCAGCTCCAGGACTATTTTCTACGAGCAGTACTTC
.	.	TRBV5-6	TRBJ2-5	CASSLVGGETQYF	TGTGCCAGCTCCCTTGTGGGTGGAGAGACCCAGTACTTC
few	.	TRBV5-5	TRBJ2-7	CASSSPLTAREEQYF	TGTGCCAGCAGCTCCCCTTTGACAGCGCGGGAAGAGCAGTACTTC
.	TRBD2	TRBV11-3	TRBJ2-3	CASSASGRGTDTQYF	TGTGCCAGCAGCGCTAGCGGGAGGGGCACAGATACGCAGTATTTT
.	.	TRBV7-9	TRBJ2-7	CASSLQGEQYF	TGTGCCAGCAGCTTACAGGGCGAGCAGTACTTC
once	.	TRBV30	TRBJ1-5	CAWSRAESQPQHF	TGTGCCTGGAGTCGTGCGGAGAGTCAGCCCCAGCATTTT
.	TRBD1	TRBV4-3	TRBJ1-2	CASSQGSTGTGVYGYTF	TGCGCCAGCAGCCAAGGTTCAACCGGGACAGGGGTCTATGGCTACACCTTC
.	.	TRBV28	TRBJ2-5	CASRPDREGETQYF	TGTGCCAGCAGACCCGACAGGGAGGGAGAGACCCAGTACTTC
.	.	TRBV6-5	TRBJ2-7	CASSYSFESSYEQYF	TGTGCCAGCAGTTACTCATTCGAAAGCTCCTACGAGCAGTACTTC
.	.	TRBV7-4	TRBJ2-5	CASSLREGGAQETQYF	TGTGCCAGCAGCTTACGGGAAGGGGGGGCCCAAGAGACCCAGTACTTC
.	.	TRBV4-2	TRBJ1-3	CASSQDSTYGNTIYF	TGTGCCAGCAGCCAAGATAGCACATACGGAAACACCATATATTTT
.	TRBD1	TRBV6-6	TRBJ2-7	CASMPGTGLSYEQYF	TGTGCCAGCATGCCCGGGACAGGGCTCTCCTACGAGCAGTACTTC
.	.	TRBV5-4	TRBJ1-5	CASSSGRRDQPQHF	TGTGCCAGCAGCTCAGGGAGGCGGGATCAGCCCCAGCATTTT
.	TRBD2	TRBV19	TRBJ2-1	CASRGTRLNEQFF	TGTGCCAGTAGAGGGACTAGGCTCAATGAGCAGTTCTTC
.	.	TRBV19	TRBJ1-3	CASKPRVTGNTIYF	TGTGCCAGTAAACCAAGGGTGACTGGAAACACCATATATTTT
.	TRBD2	TRBV4-1	TRBJ2-3	CASSQIVTSGITDTQYF	TGCGCCAGCAGCCAAATTGTTACTAGCGGGATCACAGATACGCAGTATTTT
.	.	TRBV30	TRBJ1-1	CAWSVFRVGRNTEAFF	TGTGCCTGGAGTGTCTTCAGGGTGGGGCGGAACACTGAAGCTTTCTTT
.	.	TRBV6-1	TRBJ1-6	CASSEDTYNSPLHF	TGTGCCAGCAGTGAAGATACCTATAATTCACCCCTCCACTTT
.	.	TRBV27	TRBJ1-2	CASSLSPGFGYGYTF	TGTGCCAGCAGTTTATCGCCGGGGTTCGGCTATGGCTACACCTTC
.	.	TRBV5-1	TRBJ2-3	CASSLQGRTTDTQYF	TGCGCCAGCAGCTTACAGGGACGGACCACAGATACGCAGTATTTT
once	TRBD1	TRBV6-5	TRBJ2-7	CASSFYRGYYEQYF	TGTGCCAGCAGTTTTTACAGGGGTTACTACGAGCAGTACTTC
.	TRBD1	TRBV5-6	TRBJ2-1	CASSSRQGWAFEQFF	TGTGCCAGCAGCTCGCGACAGGGTTGGGCATTTGAGCAGTTCTTC
.	.	TRBV28	TRBJ2-3	CASRDPARTQYF	TGTGCCAGCAGAGACCCGGCCCGGACGCAGTATTTT
.	.	TRBV5-4	TRBJ2-3	CASSLRGADTQYF	TGTGCCAGCAGCCTCAGGGGAGCAGATACGCAGTATTTT
.	.	TRBV27	TRBJ2-1	CASLRNNEQFF	TGTGCCAGCCTCCGCAACAATGAGCAGTTCTTC
.	TRBD1	TRBV16	TRBJ2-7	CASSQSMGQGAYEQYF	TGTGCCAGCAGCCAATCGATGGGACAGGGGGCCTACGAGCAGTACTTC
.	.	TRBV18	TRBJ2-1	CASSPTVGDEQFF	TGTGCCAGCTCACCCACAGTGGGCGATGAGCAGTTCTTC
.	TRBD2	TRBV19	TRBJ2-3	CASSPTSSGFLDTQYF	TGTGCCAGTAGTCCCACGTCTAGCGGATTCTTGGATACGCAGTATTTT
.	TRBD1	TRBV11-2	TRBJ2-2	CASSLGGRGRANTGELFF	TGTGCCAGCAGCTTAGGCGGCAGGGGGCGAGCTAACACCGGGGAGCTGTTTTTT
.	.	TRBV18	TRBJ2-5	CASSSLQGPGETQYF	TGTGCCAGCTCATCGTTACAGGGACCCGGGGAGACCCAGTACTTC
.	.	TRBV6-5	TRBJ1-1	CASSFYPRANTEAFF	TGTGCCAGCAGTTTTTACCCCCGGGCCAACACTGAAGCTTTCTTT
.	TRBD1	TRBV5-1	TRBJ1-2	CASSRDSSQFYGYTF	TGCGCCAGCAGCCGGGACAGCTCGCAGTTCTATGGCTACACCTTC
.	TRBD1	TRBV6-7	TRBJ2-7	CASRNGQRQGLYEQYF	TGTGCCAGCAGAAACGGACAAAGACAGGGTCTCTACGAGCAGTACTTC
.	.	TRBV9	TRBJ1-6	CASSVAGNGNSPLHF	TGTGCCAGCAGCGTAGCCGGGAACGGTAATTCACCCCTCCACTTT
.	.	TRBV27	TRBJ1-2	CASSLGPTNYGYTF	TGTGCCAGCAGTTTAGGGCCTACTAACTATGGCTACACCTTC
.	.	TRBV29-1	TRBJ1-4	CSVLIPPGKLFF	TGCAGCGTTCTCATTCCCCCAGGAAAACTGTTTTTT
.	.	TRBV2	TRBJ1-1	CASSEFSGGERAFF	TGTGCCAGCAGTGAATTTTCCGGGGGGGAGCGCGCTTTCTTT
.	.	TRBV19	TRBJ2-7	CASSIMGQTYEQYF	TGTGCCAGTAGTATTATGGGGCAAACCTACGAGCAGTACTTC
.	.	TRBV2	TRBJ1-1	CASSDERGPMNTEAFF	TGTGCCAGCAGTGACGAGAGGGGCCCCATGAACACTGAAGCTTTCTTT
.	TRBD2	TRBV5-4	TRBJ2-7	CASSHTQLAGGLQYF	TGTGCCAGCAGCCACACCCAGTTAGCGGGGGGGCTGCAGTACTTC
.	TRBD2	TRBV5-1	TRBJ2-1	CASRRAGDSNNEQFF	TGCGCCAGCAGACGAGCGGGAGACAGCAACAATGAGCAGTTCTTC
.	.	TRBV30	TRBJ1-2	CAWSLGRTNYGYTF	TGTGCCTGGAGTTTGGGCAGGACGAACTATGGCTACACCTTC
.	TRBD2	TRBV5-4	TRBJ2-1	CASSPGLFANEQFF	TGTGCCAGCAGTCCGGGACTATTCGCCAATGAGCAGTTCTTC
.	TRBD2	TRBV5-6	TRBJ2-7	CASMLAGGPHEQYF	TGTGCCAGCATGCTAGCGGGGGGGCCCCACGAGCAGTACTTC
.	TRBD1	TRBV7-8	TRBJ1-5	CASSTGAVYSNQPQHF	TGTGCCAGCAGCACAGGGGCCGTTTATAGCAATCAGCCCCAGCATTTT
.	TRBD1	TRBV11-2	TRBJ2-2	CASSRGQGVFTGELFF	TGTGCCAGCAGCCGAGGACAGGGGGTGTTCACCGGGGAGCTGTTTTTT
.	TRBD2	TRBV4-2	TRBJ2-1	CASSQGTSSYYNEQFF	TGTGCCAGCAGCCAGGGGACTAGCAGCTACTACAATGAGCAGTTCTTC
.	.	TRBV27	TRBJ1-6	CASSYGGTGSSYNSPLHF	TGTGCCAGCAGTTATGGCGGAACAGGTAGCTCCTATAATTCACCCCTCCACTTT
.	.	TRBV10-1	TRBJ2-3	CASSEGGSTDTQYF	TGCGCCAGCAGTGAAGGGGGGAGCACAGATACGCAGTATTTT